These T cell receptor beta chains were read from a single sample in a study of shared clonotypes between healthy human individuals. The table came from immunoSEQ multiplex PCR; TCRdb's copy has only in-frame clones and leaves some out. The data hold approximately 1,000,000 clones, with about 72% observed a single time. The sequenced sample was memory CD4+ T cells from PBMCs. All receptors come from a man younger than 30 in good health. Some clones in this sample may be carry-over from other donors' samples. The CDR3 runs from the conserved cysteine through the conserved F or W. Each record gives: J gene, clone size, D gene, V gene, CDR3 DNA, CDR3 protein. The D gene is left open where the match is weak. Size is omitted from some rows. Given values are once, few, many or a class for expanded clones.

j_call: TRBJ1-1; clone_size: -; d_call: -; v_call: TRBV5-1; cdr3_nt: TGCGCCAGCAGCCACGGACAGCCGAACACTGAAGCTTTCTTT; cdr3_aa: CASSHGQPNTEAFF
j_call: TRBJ1-4; clone_size: -; d_call: -; v_call: TRBV5-1; cdr3_nt: TGCGCCAGCAGCTTCGCAGGGGAGAATGAAAAACTGTTTTTT; cdr3_aa: CASSFAGENEKLFF
j_call: TRBJ2-2; clone_size: -; d_call: -; v_call: TRBV5-1; cdr3_nt: TGCGCCAGCAGGCCCGGGGGAGAGCTCACCGGGGAGCTGTTTTTT; cdr3_aa: CASRPGGELTGELFF
j_call: TRBJ1-1; clone_size: -; d_call: -; v_call: TRBV12-1; cdr3_nt: TGTGCCAGCAGCTTTGTCTGGTGGAACACTGAAGCTTTCTTT; cdr3_aa: CASSFVWWNTEAFF
j_call: TRBJ2-1; clone_size: -; d_call: -; v_call: TRBV6-1; cdr3_nt: TGTGCCAGCAGTGCCTTACGCGGGCTAATGAGCTCCTACAATGAGCAGTTCTTC; cdr3_aa: CASSALRGLMSSYNEQFF
j_call: TRBJ1-2; clone_size: -; d_call: TRBD1; v_call: TRBV28; cdr3_nt: TGTGCCAGCAGTTTATTGGCGGGACAGTTGTTTAACTATGGCTACACCTTC; cdr3_aa: CASSLLAGQLFNYGYTF
j_call: TRBJ2-1; clone_size: -; d_call: -; v_call: TRBV7-2; cdr3_nt: TGTGCCAGCAGCCTTAGGTACAATGAGCAGTTCTTC; cdr3_aa: CASSLRYNEQFF
j_call: TRBJ2-1; clone_size: -; d_call: TRBD2; v_call: TRBV2; cdr3_nt: TGTGCCAGCAGTCCCCTTAGCGGGAGGGCCGATGAGCAGTTCTTC; cdr3_aa: CASSPLSGRADEQFF
j_call: TRBJ1-2; clone_size: -; d_call: -; v_call: TRBV5-1; cdr3_nt: TGCGCCAGCAGGGGCCAACATCAGGGGCCCGGCTACACCTTC; cdr3_aa: CASRGQHQGPGYTF
j_call: TRBJ2-7; clone_size: -; d_call: TRBD2; v_call: TRBV23-1; cdr3_nt: TGCGCCAGCTTTGCGGGAGGGCCTGCTAACGAGCAGTACTTC; cdr3_aa: CASFAGGPANEQYF
j_call: TRBJ2-7; clone_size: -; d_call: -; v_call: TRBV25-1; cdr3_nt: TGTGCCAGCAGATCCGACAGTTCCTACGAGCAGTACTTC; cdr3_aa: CASRSDSSYEQYF
j_call: TRBJ1-2; clone_size: once; d_call: TRBD1; v_call: TRBV6-1; cdr3_nt: TGTGCCAGCAGTGCGGGGGACAGTTCAGTCTATGGCTACACCTTC; cdr3_aa: CASSAGDSSVYGYTF
j_call: TRBJ2-2; clone_size: -; d_call: TRBD2; v_call: TRBV9; cdr3_nt: TGTGCCAGCGCTCGGGCTAGCGGCACCGGGGAGCTGTTTTTT; cdr3_aa: CASARASGTGELFF
j_call: TRBJ2-1; clone_size: many; d_call: -; v_call: TRBV5-1; cdr3_nt: TGCGCCAGCAGCTTGGACGGCAGGGGGACTACTCAACAGTTCTTC; cdr3_aa: CASSLDGRGTTQQFF
j_call: TRBJ1-1; clone_size: -; d_call: -; v_call: TRBV6-1; cdr3_nt: TGTGCCAGCAGTGAAGTGGGGCAGGGGAACACTGAAGCTTTCTTT; cdr3_aa: CASSEVGQGNTEAFF
j_call: TRBJ2-1; clone_size: -; d_call: TRBD2; v_call: TRBV30; cdr3_nt: TGTGCCTGGAGTAAGGGACTAGCGGGAGGTTATGAGCAGTTCTTC; cdr3_aa: CAWSKGLAGGYEQFF
j_call: TRBJ2-2; clone_size: -; d_call: TRBD1; v_call: TRBV27; cdr3_nt: TGTGCCAGCAGCCTGGACAGGCGCCCGAACACCGGGGAGCTGTTTTTT; cdr3_aa: CASSLDRRPNTGELFF
j_call: TRBJ1-1; clone_size: few; d_call: -; v_call: TRBV11-2; cdr3_nt: TGTGCCAGCAGCTTACTCGGACAGTCAAACACTGAAGCTTTCTTT; cdr3_aa: CASSLLGQSNTEAFF
j_call: TRBJ2-4; clone_size: -; d_call: -; v_call: TRBV28; cdr3_nt: TGTGCCAGCAGTAGCCGACAGGAGGCGAACATTCAGTACTTC; cdr3_aa: CASSSRQEANIQYF
j_call: TRBJ1-1; clone_size: -; d_call: TRBD1; v_call: TRBV5-1; cdr3_nt: TGCGCCAGCAGCTTCAGGACAGGGGTCACTGAAGCTTTCTTT; cdr3_aa: CASSFRTGVTEAFF
j_call: TRBJ1-2; clone_size: -; d_call: TRBD1; v_call: TRBV6-4; cdr3_nt: TGTGCCAGCAGACAGGGGGGCGGCTACACCTTC; cdr3_aa: CASRQGGGYTF
j_call: TRBJ2-2; clone_size: -; d_call: TRBD1; v_call: TRBV5-1; cdr3_nt: TGCGCCAGCAGCACCTACGGGACAGGGTCCACCGGGGAGCTGTTTTTT; cdr3_aa: CASSTYGTGSTGELFF
j_call: TRBJ2-3; clone_size: -; d_call: -; v_call: TRBV7-2; cdr3_nt: TGTGCCAGCAGCTTAACAAACACAGATACGCAGTATTTT; cdr3_aa: CASSLTNTDTQYF
j_call: TRBJ2-1; clone_size: -; d_call: -; v_call: TRBV9; cdr3_nt: TGTGCCAGCAGCGTTGGCAGAACCTCCTACAATGAGCAGTTCTTC; cdr3_aa: CASSVGRTSYNEQFF
j_call: TRBJ1-4; clone_size: -; d_call: -; v_call: TRBV28; cdr3_nt: TGTGCCAGCAGTTCCTCAGCTGCAACTAATGAAAAACTGTTTTTT; cdr3_aa: CASSSSAATNEKLFF
j_call: TRBJ1-1; clone_size: -; d_call: -; v_call: TRBV14; cdr3_nt: TGTGCCAGCAGCCGTCAGGTGGGGACTGAAGCTTTCTTT; cdr3_aa: CASSRQVGTEAFF
j_call: TRBJ2-7; clone_size: few; d_call: -; v_call: TRBV28; cdr3_nt: TGTGCCAGCAGTGTTTCGGGACTCATGGGGTTCGAGCAGTACTTC; cdr3_aa: CASSVSGLMGFEQYF
j_call: TRBJ1-2; clone_size: -; d_call: -; v_call: TRBV7-2; cdr3_nt: TGTGCCAGCAGCTTGGGGTTGGGCCAATACTATGGCTACACCTTC; cdr3_aa: CASSLGLGQYYGYTF
j_call: TRBJ1-4; clone_size: once; d_call: -; v_call: TRBV11-2; cdr3_nt: TGTGCCAGCAGCTTAGAATCCCGCGAAAAACTGTTTTTT; cdr3_aa: CASSLESREKLFF
j_call: TRBJ2-1; clone_size: -; d_call: -; v_call: TRBV5-1; cdr3_nt: TGCGCCAGCAGCTTGGCGGCAGGGAGTAGAGGTGAGCAGTTCTTC; cdr3_aa: CASSLAAGSRGEQFF
j_call: TRBJ1-1; clone_size: -; d_call: -; v_call: TRBV18; cdr3_nt: TGTGCCAGCTCACCGATGAGGGGGGGCGGGGGCACTGAAGCTTTCTTT; cdr3_aa: CASSPMRGGGGTEAFF
j_call: TRBJ1-1; clone_size: -; d_call: -; v_call: TRBV30; cdr3_nt: TGTGCCTGGAGCGAGCCCCCAGCTTTCTTT; cdr3_aa: CAWSEPPAFF
j_call: TRBJ1-4; clone_size: -; d_call: -; v_call: TRBV27; cdr3_nt: TGTGCCAGCAGTTCCCCGGGGGCCCCTAATGAAAAACTGTTTTTT; cdr3_aa: CASSSPGAPNEKLFF
j_call: TRBJ2-2; clone_size: few; d_call: -; v_call: TRBV5-1; cdr3_nt: TGCGCCAGCAGCTTGGCACAGAGCACCGGGGAGCTGTTTTTT; cdr3_aa: CASSLAQSTGELFF
j_call: TRBJ2-1; clone_size: -; d_call: TRBD2; v_call: TRBV10-2; cdr3_nt: TGCGCCACCGACGACGGGAGGCCCTACAATGAGCAGTTCTTC; cdr3_aa: CATDDGRPYNEQFF
j_call: TRBJ1-4; clone_size: many; d_call: -; v_call: TRBV7-2; cdr3_nt: TGTGCCAGCAGGCGGACGTCTGGTAGGGGCTATGAAAAACTGTTTTTT; cdr3_aa: CASRRTSGRGYEKLFF
j_call: TRBJ2-1; clone_size: once; d_call: TRBD2; v_call: TRBV5-1; cdr3_nt: TGCGCCAGCGGGACTAGCAACAATGAGCAGTTCTTC; cdr3_aa: CASGTSNNEQFF
j_call: TRBJ1-6; clone_size: -; d_call: -; v_call: TRBV6-5; cdr3_nt: TGTGCCAGCAGTCGGACTGGGGATAATTCACCCCTCCACTTT; cdr3_aa: CASSRTGDNSPLHF
j_call: TRBJ2-1; clone_size: -; d_call: TRBD2; v_call: TRBV4-1; cdr3_nt: TGCGCCAGCAGGTTTAGCGGGAGCTCCTACAATGAGCAGTTCTTC; cdr3_aa: CASRFSGSSYNEQFF
j_call: TRBJ2-7; clone_size: -; d_call: -; v_call: TRBV6-1; cdr3_nt: TGTGCCAGCAGTGAATTCAGGGTTACCTACGAGCAGTACTTC; cdr3_aa: CASSEFRVTYEQYF
j_call: TRBJ2-5; clone_size: -; d_call: -; v_call: TRBV5-1; cdr3_nt: TGCGCCAGCAGCCCGACTGCGGGCGAGACCCAGTACTTC; cdr3_aa: CASSPTAGETQYF
j_call: TRBJ2-1; clone_size: -; d_call: TRBD2; v_call: TRBV29-1; cdr3_nt: TGCAGCGTTTTAGGACTAGCGGGGATCCCACAGTTCTTC; cdr3_aa: CSVLGLAGIPQFF
j_call: TRBJ1-4; clone_size: -; d_call: -; v_call: TRBV5-6; cdr3_nt: TGTGCCAGCAGCTCGAAATCCGGATCGGCTAATGAAAAACTGTTTTTT; cdr3_aa: CASSSKSGSANEKLFF
j_call: TRBJ2-3; clone_size: -; d_call: TRBD1; v_call: TRBV5-8; cdr3_nt: TGTGCCAGCAGCATCCAAGCCTACAGGGGGCGGTCGGATACGCAGTATTTT; cdr3_aa: CASSIQAYRGRSDTQYF
j_call: TRBJ1-5; clone_size: few; d_call: TRBD1; v_call: TRBV27; cdr3_nt: TGTGCCAGGTGGGGGGACAGGGAGGCAGGCCAGCCCCAGCATTTT; cdr3_aa: CARWGDREAGQPQHF
j_call: TRBJ2-2; clone_size: -; d_call: -; v_call: TRBV5-4; cdr3_nt: TGTGCCAGCAGTAAACAGGGGAACACCGGGGAGCTGTTTTTT; cdr3_aa: CASSKQGNTGELFF
j_call: TRBJ1-1; clone_size: -; d_call: -; v_call: TRBV28; cdr3_nt: TGTGCCAGCAACCCAGGCCAGACGAACACTGAAGCTTTCTTT; cdr3_aa: CASNPGQTNTEAFF
j_call: TRBJ1-3; clone_size: -; d_call: -; v_call: TRBV5-6; cdr3_nt: TGTGCCAGCAGCTTTGCAACTGGAAACACCATATATTTT; cdr3_aa: CASSFATGNTIYF
j_call: TRBJ2-6; clone_size: many; d_call: -; v_call: TRBV2; cdr3_nt: TGTGCCAGCAGTGGGGGGACTGGGGCCAACGTCCTGACTTTC; cdr3_aa: CASSGGTGANVLTF
j_call: TRBJ2-3; clone_size: -; d_call: TRBD1; v_call: TRBV5-1; cdr3_nt: TGCGCCAGCAGCTTGGCAGGACAGGCCAGGCGACTTACGCAGTATTTT; cdr3_aa: CASSLAGQARRLTQYF
j_call: TRBJ2-3; clone_size: -; d_call: TRBD2; v_call: TRBV7-2; cdr3_nt: TGTGCCAGCAGCTTATCTAGCGGGAGGACAGATACGCAGTATTTT; cdr3_aa: CASSLSSGRTDTQYF
j_call: TRBJ1-1; clone_size: once; d_call: -; v_call: TRBV5-1; cdr3_nt: TGCGCCAGCAGCGCCCAGGGGTGGGGGAACACTGAAGCTTTCTTT; cdr3_aa: CASSAQGWGNTEAFF
j_call: TRBJ1-1; clone_size: -; d_call: -; v_call: TRBV18; cdr3_nt: TGTGCCAGCTCACCATCGGATACTGAAGCTTTCTTT; cdr3_aa: CASSPSDTEAFF
j_call: TRBJ2-5; clone_size: -; d_call: -; v_call: TRBV7-3; cdr3_nt: TGTGCCAGCAGCTCCGGCGGGACTGGGACCCAGTACTTC; cdr3_aa: CASSSGGTGTQYF
j_call: TRBJ1-1; clone_size: few; d_call: TRBD1; v_call: TRBV4-1; cdr3_nt: TGCGCCAGCAGCCAAGAAATGGCAGGGGGAGGTGGTGCTTTCTTT; cdr3_aa: CASSQEMAGGGGAFF
j_call: TRBJ2-1; clone_size: -; d_call: TRBD1; v_call: TRBV28; cdr3_nt: TGTGCCAGCAGTCCCCAACCGGGACAGGGGCCTTTCAATGAGCAGTTCTTC; cdr3_aa: CASSPQPGQGPFNEQFF
j_call: TRBJ1-3; clone_size: once; d_call: -; v_call: TRBV19; cdr3_nt: TGTGCCAGTAGGGCCCCAGGCTCGTCCTCTGGAAACACCATATATTTT; cdr3_aa: CASRAPGSSSGNTIYF
j_call: TRBJ2-3; clone_size: -; d_call: -; v_call: TRBV4-3; cdr3_nt: TGCGCCAGCAGCCAAGATAACTGGAGGGGGGGAGATACGCAGTATTTT; cdr3_aa: CASSQDNWRGGDTQYF
j_call: TRBJ2-6; clone_size: -; d_call: -; v_call: TRBV5-1; cdr3_nt: TGCGCCAGCAGCTTGGTGATCTTCGGAGGCTCTGGGGCCAACGTCCTGACTTTC; cdr3_aa: CASSLVIFGGSGANVLTF